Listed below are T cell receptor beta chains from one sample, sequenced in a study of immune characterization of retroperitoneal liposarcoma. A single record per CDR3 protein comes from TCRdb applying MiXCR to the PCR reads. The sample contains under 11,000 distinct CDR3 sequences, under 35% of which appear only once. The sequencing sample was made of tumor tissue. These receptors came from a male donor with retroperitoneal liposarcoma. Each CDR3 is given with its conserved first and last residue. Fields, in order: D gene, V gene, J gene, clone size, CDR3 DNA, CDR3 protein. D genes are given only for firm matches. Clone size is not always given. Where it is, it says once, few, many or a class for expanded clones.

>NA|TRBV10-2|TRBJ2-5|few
TGCGCCGCCTTGGGGGCCCAAGAGACCCAGTACTTC
CAALGAQETQYF
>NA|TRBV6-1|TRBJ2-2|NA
TGTGCCAGCAGTGCGGCCGTGACCGGGGAGCTGTTTTTT
CASSAAVTGELFF
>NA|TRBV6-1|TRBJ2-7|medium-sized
TGTGCCAGCAGTCAAAACTCCCGCTACGAGCAGTACTTC
CASSQNSRYEQYF
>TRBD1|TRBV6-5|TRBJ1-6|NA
TGTGCCAGCAGGGACAGGGGGAGTTCACCCCTCCACTTT
CASRDRGSSPLHF
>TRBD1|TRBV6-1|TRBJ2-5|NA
TGTGCCAGCAGTTTACAGGGGGAAGAAGAGACCCAGTACTTC
CASSLQGEEETQYF
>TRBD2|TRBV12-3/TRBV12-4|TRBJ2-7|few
TGTGCCAGCAGTTCTAGCGGGACCTCCTACGAGCAGTACTTC
CASSSSGTSYEQYF
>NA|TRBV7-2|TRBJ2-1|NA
TGTGCCAGCAGCTTAGATTCAGGGGTAGAGATCCAGTTCTTC
CASSLDSGVEIQFF
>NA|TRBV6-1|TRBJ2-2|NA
TGTGCCAGCAGCGACAGACAGGTTATTCTCACCGGGGAGCTGTTTTTT
CASSDRQVILTGELFF
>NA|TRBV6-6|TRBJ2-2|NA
TGTGCCAGCAGCCCCGGGTCTCGAACCGGGGAGCTGTTTTTT
CASSPGSRTGELFF
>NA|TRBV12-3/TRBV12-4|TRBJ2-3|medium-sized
TGTGCCAGCAGTTCCCCGTGGGGCGGGGACACAGATACGCAGTATTTT
CASSSPWGGDTDTQYF
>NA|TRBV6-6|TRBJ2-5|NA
TGTGCCAGCAGTTACCCCGGTAGGGACCCGCAAGAGACCCAGTACTTC
CASSYPGRDPQETQYF
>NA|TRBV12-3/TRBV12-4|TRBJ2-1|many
TGTGCCAGCAGTTTAACACAATCCAGCGAGCAGTTCTTC
CASSLTQSSEQFF
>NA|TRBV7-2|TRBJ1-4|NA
TGTGCCAGCAGCCGCTCCCGTAGTGAAAAACTGATTTTT
CASSRSRSEKLIF
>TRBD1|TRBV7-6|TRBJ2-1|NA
TGTGCCAGCAGCTTAGTTTCCGGACAGGGTCCCTACGAGCAGTTCTTC
CASSLVSGQGPYEQFF
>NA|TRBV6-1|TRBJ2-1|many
TGTGCCAGCACGGGCCACAGGGAGGGCCAAGAGACCCAGTTCTTC
CASTGHREGQETQFF
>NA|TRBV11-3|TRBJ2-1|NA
TGTGCCAGCAGGGCCGAGGGTGCCTCCTACAATGAGCAGTTCTTC
CASRAEGASYNEQFF
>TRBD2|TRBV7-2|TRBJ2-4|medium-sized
TGTGCCAGCAGCCCAGGCGGGAGCAGGGCCATTCAGTACTTC
CASSPGGSRAIQYF
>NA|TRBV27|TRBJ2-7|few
TGTGCCAGCAGTTTAAGGGACACCTCCTACGAGCAGTACTTC
CASSLRDTSYEQYF
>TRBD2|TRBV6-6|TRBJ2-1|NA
TGTGCCAGCAGTTACACTAGCGGGGGTGCTAGCACAGATACGCAGTTCTTC
CASSYTSGGASTDTQFF
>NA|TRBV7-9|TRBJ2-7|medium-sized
TGTGCCAGCAGTTACCGGGCCCAGAGCTCCTACGAGCAGTACTTC
CASSYRAQSSYEQYF
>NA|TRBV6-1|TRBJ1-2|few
TGTGCCAGCAGTGAAACACACTATGGCTACACCTTC
CASSETHYGYTF
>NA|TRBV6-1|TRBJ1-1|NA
TGTGCCAGCAGAATTAGTAACACTGAAGCTTTCTTT
CASRISNTEAFF
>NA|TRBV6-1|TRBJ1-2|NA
TGTGCCAGCGGGTGGGACGTGACAGACTATGGCTACACCTTC
CASGWDVTDYGYTF
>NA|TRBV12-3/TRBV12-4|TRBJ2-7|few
TGTGCCAGCAGTTTTCGCACATACTCCTACAATGAGCAGTACTTC
CASSFRTYSYNEQYF
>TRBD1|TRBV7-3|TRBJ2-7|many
TGTGCCAGCAGCAGGGGGCGTAATTCCGAGCAGTACTTC
CASSRGRNSEQYF
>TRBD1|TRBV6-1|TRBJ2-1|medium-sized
TGTGCCAGCAGTGCCTGGACAGGGGGTGCGGAGACCCAGTTCTTC
CASSAWTGGAETQFF
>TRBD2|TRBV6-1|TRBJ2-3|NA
TGTGCCAGCAGTACCCTCCCGGGACTAGCGGGGGGGCCGAGAGATACGCAGTATTTT
CASSTLPGLAGGPRDTQYF
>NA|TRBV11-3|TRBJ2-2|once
TGTGCCAGCAGCCGAAACATAGGAGGCAGCCTCACCGGGGAGCTGTTTTTT
CASSRNIGGSLTGELFF
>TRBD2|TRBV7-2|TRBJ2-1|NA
TGTGCCAGCAGCTTAGGTAGCGGGGGCTACAATGAGCAGTTCTTC
CASSLGSGGYNEQFF
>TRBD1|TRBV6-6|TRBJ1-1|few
TGTGCCAGCAGTTACCTCTCCGGACAGGGGAAAGAAGCTTTCTTT
CASSYLSGQGKEAFF
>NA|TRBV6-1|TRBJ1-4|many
TGTGCCAGCACCGATACCGGGGAGGTCTTGGGGAAACTGTTTTTT
CASTDTGEVLGKLFF
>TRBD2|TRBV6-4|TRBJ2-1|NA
TGTGCCAGCAGTCGACTAGCGGGAGTAGGTAATGAGCAGTTCTTC
CASSRLAGVGNEQFF
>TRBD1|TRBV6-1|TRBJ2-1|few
TGTGCCAGCAGCTCGTGGACAGGGGGCGAGTACAATGAGCAGTTCTTC
CASSSWTGGEYNEQFF